The rows below give T cell receptor beta chains drawn from one sample of a study of cytomegalovirus exposure and HLA in healthy donors. Some clones are missing from TCRdb's copy, which holds only in-frame ones; the method was immunoSEQ multiplex PCR. The sample includes some 110,000 clones, about 85% seen only once; the top ten take 1.8%. The sample comprised PBMCs. All receptors come from a woman between 18 and 30 years old in good health and CMV-seropositive. Each CDR3 is given with its conserved first and last residue. A D gene is named only where the DNA matches it firmly. Expanded clones are given a class, and other clones once, few, many or no size at all.

J gene,V gene,D gene,clone size,CDR3 length,CDR3 DNA,CDR3 protein
TRBJ1-2,TRBV20-1,.,.,11,TGCAGTGCTAGTGCTGGAGCAGATAACACCTTC,CSASAGADNTF
TRBJ1-2,TRBV27,TRBD1,.,15,TGTGCCAGCAGTAGTCCGGGACAGAATAACTATGGCTACACCTTC,CASSSPGQNNYGYTF
TRBJ2-3,TRBV18,.,.,15,TGTGCCAGCTCACCTCTTATAGCTAGCACAGATACGCAGTATTTT,CASSPLIASTDTQYF
TRBJ2-3,TRBV27,TRBD2,.,18,TGTGCCAGCAGCCTGACTAGCGGGGGCTTACGGAGCACAGATACGCAGTATTTT,CASSLTSGGLRSTDTQYF
TRBJ1-1,TRBV5-6,.,.,13,TGTGCCAGCAGCTTGGCAGGGCACACTGAAGCTTTCTTT,CASSLAGHTEAFF
TRBJ2-5,TRBV6-1,.,.,15,TGTGCCAGCAGTGAAGCCCCGGGAATTCAAGAGACCCAGTACTTC,CASSEAPGIQETQYF
TRBJ2-2,TRBV28,.,.,16,TGTGCCAGCAGTTTATCCTTCAGGGAGGTCACCGGGGAGCTGTTTTTT,CASSLSFREVTGELFF
TRBJ1-5,TRBV6-1,.,.,15,TGTGCCAGCAGTGAAGCGGTTAAGGGGATTCAGCCCCAGCATTTT,CASSEAVKGIQPQHF
TRBJ1-6,TRBV5-1,TRBD1,.,16,TGCGCCAGCAGCCTTGGGACAGGGGTGGGCAATTCACCCCTCCACTTT,CASSLGTGVGNSPLHF
TRBJ2-7,TRBV29-1,.,once,12,TGCAGCGTTGAAGGGAGCTCCTACGAGCAGTACTTC,CSVEGSSYEQYF
TRBJ2-5,TRBV5-6,.,.,11,TGTGCCAGCAGCTTGCGAGAGACCCAGTACTTC,CASSLRETQYF
TRBJ2-7,TRBV6-5,TRBD1,.,16,TGTGCCAGCAGTTACTCGAGACAGGGGGCTGCCTACGAGCAGTACTTC,CASSYSRQGAAYEQYF
TRBJ2-1,TRBV28,TRBD2,.,17,TGTGCCAGCAGTTTATACGGGGGGTACTCCTTCCACAATGAGCAGTTCTTC,CASSLYGGYSFHNEQFF
TRBJ2-7,TRBV6-6,TRBD1,.,14,TGTGCCAGCAGTTGGGTCCAGGGGGCCTACGAGCAGTACTTC,CASSWVQGAYEQYF
TRBJ2-4,TRBV29-1,.,.,14,TGCAGCGTTGGAAGGCAGGGCCCTGAGGACATTCAGTACTTC,CSVGRQGPEDIQYF
TRBJ1-1,TRBV19,.,.,13,TGTGCCAGTAGTGATAGCATGAACACTGAAGCTTTCTTT,CASSDSMNTEAFF
TRBJ1-5,TRBV15,.,.,14,TGTGCCACCAGCAGAGATCTGGCCTCCCGACCCCAGCATTTT,CATSRDLASRPQHF
TRBJ2-1,TRBV7-8,TRBD1,.,15,TGTGCCAGCAGCTTAGGCGACAGGGACTACAATGAGCAGTTCTTC,CASSLGDRDYNEQFF
TRBJ1-5,TRBV18,TRBD1,few,15,TGTGCCAGCTCACCAGGGACAGGGGGCAGGCAGCCCCAGCATTTT,CASSPGTGGRQPQHF
TRBJ1-2,TRBV19,TRBD1,.,15,TGTGCCAGTAGTGCCCCAGGGGGCGCTTTCTATGGCTACACCTTC,CASSAPGGAFYGYTF